A selection of T cell receptor beta chains follows, all from one sample in a study of blood T cell repertoires in COVID-19. Produced via immunoSEQ multiplex PCR; TCRdb's table is partial and in-frame only. Of about 240,000 clones in the sample, roughly 76% were seen once. Sequencing input: peripheral blood. The receptor set was obtained from a woman over 75 with COVID-19, enrolled during active disease. The CDR3 runs from the conserved cysteine through the conserved F or W. Each record gives: J gene, D gene, clone size, V gene, CDR3 protein, CDR3 DNA. The D gene is left open where the match is weak. Clone size, where shown, is once, few, many, or a class for clones that have expanded.

j_call: TRBJ2-7; d_call: NA; clone_size: NA; v_call: TRBV2; cdr3_aa: CASSNRGGYEQYF; cdr3_nt: TGTGCCAGCAGTAACAGGGGGGGGTACGAGCAGTACTTC
j_call: TRBJ1-3; d_call: NA; clone_size: NA; v_call: TRBV11-2; cdr3_aa: CASSLDTGPGNTIYF; cdr3_nt: TGTGCCAGCAGCTTAGACACAGGGCCTGGAAACACCATATATTTT
j_call: TRBJ1-1; d_call: NA; clone_size: NA; v_call: TRBV6-5; cdr3_aa: CASKRRDTEAFF; cdr3_nt: TGTGCCAGCAAAAGGAGGGACACTGAAGCTTTCTTT
j_call: TRBJ1-1; d_call: NA; clone_size: once; v_call: TRBV11-2; cdr3_aa: CASSRSREVAFF; cdr3_nt: TGTGCCAGCAGCCGCTCACGAGAAGTAGCTTTCTTT
j_call: TRBJ1-1; d_call: TRBD1; clone_size: once; v_call: TRBV12-5; cdr3_aa: CASGPDRATEAFF; cdr3_nt: TGTGCTAGTGGTCCGGACAGGGCGACTGAAGCTTTCTTT
j_call: TRBJ1-6; d_call: NA; clone_size: NA; v_call: TRBV6-5; cdr3_aa: CASIGRVQGGSPLHF; cdr3_nt: TGTGCCAGTATAGGGAGGGTCCAGGGCGGTTCACCCCTCCACTTT
j_call: TRBJ1-1; d_call: TRBD1; clone_size: NA; v_call: TRBV5-1; cdr3_aa: CASRGQGYTEAFF; cdr3_nt: TGCGCCAGCAGGGGACAGGGTTATACTGAAGCTTTCTTT
j_call: TRBJ1-4; d_call: TRBD1; clone_size: NA; v_call: TRBV18; cdr3_aa: CASSPQGELFF; cdr3_nt: TGTGCCAGCTCACCCCAGGGGGAACTGTTTTTT
j_call: TRBJ2-1; d_call: NA; clone_size: NA; v_call: TRBV7-8; cdr3_aa: CASSLGYPSEQFF; cdr3_nt: TGTGCCAGCAGCTTAGGGTACCCTAGCGAGCAGTTCTTC
j_call: TRBJ2-7; d_call: TRBD1; clone_size: NA; v_call: TRBV28; cdr3_aa: CASRTGGNEQYF; cdr3_nt: TGTGCCAGCCGGACAGGGGGCAACGAGCAGTACTTC
j_call: TRBJ2-7; d_call: NA; clone_size: NA; v_call: TRBV19; cdr3_aa: CASSETESYEQYF; cdr3_nt: TGTGCCAGTAGTGAGACAGAATCCTACGAGCAGTACTTC
j_call: TRBJ1-2; d_call: TRBD1; clone_size: NA; v_call: TRBV10-2; cdr3_aa: CASSESTGANYGYTF; cdr3_nt: TGCGCCAGCAGTGAGTCCACAGGGGCTAACTATGGCTACACCTTC
j_call: TRBJ2-1; d_call: NA; clone_size: NA; v_call: TRBV28; cdr3_aa: CASGTGYNEQFF; cdr3_nt: TGTGCCAGCGGAACAGGGTACAATGAGCAGTTCTTC
j_call: TRBJ1-6; d_call: NA; clone_size: few; v_call: TRBV10-1; cdr3_aa: CASSQDTGNNSPLHF; cdr3_nt: TGCGCCAGCAGTCAGGACACCGGCAATAATTCACCCCTCCACTTT
j_call: TRBJ2-7; d_call: NA; clone_size: NA; v_call: TRBV5-1; cdr3_aa: CASSTYGSRDSYEQYF; cdr3_nt: TGCGCCAGCAGCACCTACGGTTCGCGGGACTCCTACGAGCAGTACTTC
j_call: TRBJ1-5; d_call: NA; clone_size: NA; v_call: TRBV18; cdr3_aa: CASSPYSSNQPQHF; cdr3_nt: TGTGCCAGCTCACCATACAGCAGCAATCAGCCCCAGCATTTT
j_call: TRBJ2-3; d_call: NA; clone_size: NA; v_call: TRBV5-1; cdr3_aa: CASSLAPSPTDTQYF; cdr3_nt: TGCGCCAGCAGCTTGGCTCCTTCTCCCACAGATACGCAGTATTTT
j_call: TRBJ1-2; d_call: TRBD1; clone_size: NA; v_call: TRBV7-2; cdr3_aa: CASSPRTGSPWGYTF; cdr3_nt: TGTGCCAGCAGCCCAAGGACAGGCTCACCGTGGGGCTACACCTTC
j_call: TRBJ2-2; d_call: NA; clone_size: NA; v_call: TRBV19; cdr3_aa: CASSIEGRGTGELFF; cdr3_nt: TGTGCCAGTAGTATTGAGGGCAGGGGCACCGGGGAGCTGTTTTTT
j_call: TRBJ1-3; d_call: TRBD1; clone_size: NA; v_call: TRBV3-1/TRBV3-2; cdr3_aa: CASSRRGTGGPGNTIYF; cdr3_nt: TGTGCCAGCAGCCGAAGGGGGACAGGGGGCCCTGGAAACACCATATATTTT
j_call: TRBJ2-1; d_call: TRBD2; clone_size: once; v_call: TRBV27; cdr3_aa: CASSLISGGFNEQFF; cdr3_nt: TGTGCCAGCAGTTTAATTAGCGGGGGGTTCAATGAGCAGTTCTTC
j_call: TRBJ1-1; d_call: NA; clone_size: NA; v_call: TRBV7-9; cdr3_aa: CASSLTGTTNLFF; cdr3_nt: TGTGCCAGCAGCTTAACCGGGACAACGAATCTCTTCTTT
j_call: TRBJ1-2; d_call: TRBD1; clone_size: NA; v_call: TRBV6-1; cdr3_aa: CASSGQSRDRANYGYTF; cdr3_nt: TGTGCCAGCAGTGGTCAGTCCCGGGACAGGGCTAACTATGGCTACACCTTC
j_call: TRBJ2-1; d_call: TRBD2; clone_size: once; v_call: TRBV3-1/TRBV3-2; cdr3_aa: CASSQRGGEQFF; cdr3_nt: TGTGCCAGCAGCCAGCGGGGGGGTGAGCAGTTCTTC
j_call: TRBJ1-2; d_call: NA; clone_size: NA; v_call: TRBV15; cdr3_aa: CATSRGRLADPQTF; cdr3_nt: TGTGCCACCAGCAGGGGCAGGCTAGCGGACCCTCAAACCTTC
j_call: TRBJ2-2; d_call: TRBD2; clone_size: NA; v_call: TRBV30; cdr3_aa: CAWSVSGATGELFF; cdr3_nt: TGTGCCTGGAGTGTAAGCGGGGCCACCGGGGAGCTGTTTTTT
j_call: TRBJ2-1; d_call: NA; clone_size: NA; v_call: TRBV19; cdr3_aa: CASSQDNEQFF; cdr3_nt: TGTGCCAGTAGTCAGGACAATGAGCAGTTCTTC
j_call: TRBJ2-1; d_call: NA; clone_size: NA; v_call: TRBV5-1; cdr3_aa: CASSYAGVNEQFF; cdr3_nt: TGCGCCAGCAGCTACGCAGGGGTTAATGAGCAGTTCTTC
j_call: TRBJ1-5; d_call: NA; clone_size: once; v_call: TRBV29-1; cdr3_aa: CSVEAGLGQPQHF; cdr3_nt: TGCAGCGTTGAAGCAGGGTTGGGACAGCCCCAGCATTTT
j_call: TRBJ1-5; d_call: NA; clone_size: NA; v_call: TRBV30; cdr3_aa: CAWSVRGMAQHF; cdr3_nt: TGTGCCTGGAGTGTAAGAGGAATGGCCCAGCATTTT
j_call: TRBJ1-1; d_call: NA; clone_size: NA; v_call: TRBV3-1/TRBV3-2; cdr3_aa: CASRRDGLNTEAFF; cdr3_nt: TGTGCCAGCAGGCGGGACGGTCTGAACACTGAAGCTTTCTTT
j_call: TRBJ1-2; d_call: NA; clone_size: NA; v_call: TRBV6-5; cdr3_aa: CASIKRGGGYTF; cdr3_nt: TGTGCCAGCATAAAAAGGGGAGGTGGCTACACCTTC
j_call: TRBJ1-1; d_call: NA; clone_size: few; v_call: TRBV30; cdr3_aa: CAWNLNTEAFF; cdr3_nt: TGTGCCTGGAACTTGAACACTGAAGCTTTCTTT
j_call: TRBJ1-3; d_call: TRBD1; clone_size: NA; v_call: TRBV10-3; cdr3_aa: CAIGGTEGNTIYF; cdr3_nt: TGTGCCATCGGGGGGACAGAAGGAAACACCATATATTTT
j_call: TRBJ1-4; d_call: NA; clone_size: NA; v_call: TRBV6-7; cdr3_aa: CASSYMDRSDTNEKLFF; cdr3_nt: TGTGCCAGCAGTTACATGGACAGATCGGACACTAATGAAAAACTGTTTTTT
j_call: TRBJ1-4; d_call: NA; clone_size: NA; v_call: TRBV4-1; cdr3_aa: CASSKVGTNEKLFF; cdr3_nt: TGCGCCAGCAGTAAAGTGGGCACTAATGAAAAACTGTTTTTT
j_call: TRBJ2-7; d_call: TRBD2; clone_size: NA; v_call: TRBV6-2/TRBV6-3; cdr3_aa: CASSPSGRTSYEQYF; cdr3_nt: TGTGCCAGCAGCCCTAGCGGGAGGACCTCCTACGAGCAGTACTTC
j_call: TRBJ1-1; d_call: NA; clone_size: once; v_call: TRBV5-5; cdr3_aa: CASSPQVGRITEAFF; cdr3_nt: TGTGCCAGCAGCCCCCAGGTGGGGCGGATCACTGAAGCTTTCTTT
j_call: TRBJ2-7; d_call: TRBD1; clone_size: NA; v_call: TRBV5-1; cdr3_aa: CASSARQGAYEQYF; cdr3_nt: TGCGCCAGCAGCGCTCGACAGGGGGCCTACGAGCAGTACTTC
j_call: TRBJ2-7; d_call: TRBD2; clone_size: NA; v_call: TRBV9; cdr3_aa: CASSSGAGYEQYF; cdr3_nt: TGTGCCAGCAGTAGCGGGGCGGGCTACGAGCAGTACTTC
j_call: TRBJ2-2; d_call: TRBD1; clone_size: NA; v_call: TRBV5-1; cdr3_aa: CASSLGQGATGELFF; cdr3_nt: TGCGCCAGCAGCTTAGGACAGGGAGCCACCGGGGAGCTGTTTTTT
j_call: TRBJ2-3; d_call: NA; clone_size: NA; v_call: TRBV30; cdr3_aa: CAWSVQVNTQYF; cdr3_nt: TGTGCCTGGAGTGTGCAGGTCAATACGCAGTATTTT
j_call: TRBJ1-3; d_call: NA; clone_size: NA; v_call: TRBV6-6; cdr3_aa: CASRFQGNSGNTIYF; cdr3_nt: TGTGCCAGCAGGTTTCAGGGGAACTCTGGAAACACCATATATTTT
j_call: TRBJ2-1; d_call: NA; clone_size: once; v_call: TRBV7-3; cdr3_aa: CASSLTPEASYNEQFF; cdr3_nt: TGTGCCAGCAGCTTAACGCCGGAGGCCTCCTACAATGAGCAGTTCTTC
j_call: TRBJ2-7; d_call: NA; clone_size: NA; v_call: TRBV7-2; cdr3_aa: CASTPTERVQYF; cdr3_nt: TGTGCCAGCACCCCAACCGAGAGGGTGCAGTACTTC
j_call: TRBJ1-6; d_call: TRBD1; clone_size: NA; v_call: TRBV6-5; cdr3_aa: CASSSRRTGQQPLHF; cdr3_nt: TGTGCCAGCAGTTCCAGACGGACAGGCCAACAACCCCTCCACTTT
j_call: TRBJ2-1; d_call: TRBD1; clone_size: NA; v_call: TRBV7-2; cdr3_aa: CASSLDRGPYNEQFF; cdr3_nt: TGTGCCAGCAGCCTAGACAGGGGGCCCTACAATGAGCAGTTCTTC
j_call: TRBJ2-7; d_call: TRBD2; clone_size: few; v_call: TRBV5-4; cdr3_aa: CASSLSGGYEQYF; cdr3_nt: TGTGCCAGCAGCTTAAGCGGGGGCTACGAGCAGTACTTC
j_call: TRBJ2-3; d_call: TRBD2; clone_size: few; v_call: TRBV5-4; cdr3_aa: CASSLGLADPTDTQYF; cdr3_nt: TGTGCCAGCAGCTTGGGGCTAGCGGACCCCACAGATACGCAGTATTTT
j_call: TRBJ1-1; d_call: NA; clone_size: NA; v_call: TRBV7-9; cdr3_aa: CASSQQGPTEAFF; cdr3_nt: TGTGCCAGCAGCCAACAGGGTCCCACTGAAGCTTTCTTT